Listed below are T cell receptor beta chains from one sample, sequenced in a study of blood T cell repertoires in COVID-19. The data were produced by immunoSEQ multiplex PCR, yet TCRdb's version contains in-frame clones alone and is incomplete. The table lists 300,000 to 350,000 clones, over 70% of them singletons. The sample comprised peripheral blood. All receptors come from a woman in her forties or fifties with COVID-19, enrolled during active disease. Each CDR3 is given with its conserved first and last residue. D genes are given only for firm matches. Clone size is given for some rows only: seen once, a few or many times, or a class if the clone is expanded.

V gene: TRBV11-3
J gene: TRBJ2-2
D gene: TRBD1
clone size: -
CDR3 protein: CASSTGQGAPSGELFF
CDR3 DNA: TGTGCCAGCAGCACCGGACAGGGGGCCCCGTCCGGGGAGCTGTTTTTT

V gene: TRBV18
J gene: TRBJ2-1
D gene: TRBD1
clone size: -
CDR3 protein: CASSQTGGSYNEQFF
CDR3 DNA: TGTGCCAGCTCACAGACAGGGGGCTCCTACAATGAGCAGTTCTTC

V gene: TRBV5-1
J gene: TRBJ2-3
D gene: -
clone size: -
CDR3 protein: CASSSQRVGYSTDTQYF
CDR3 DNA: TGCGCCAGCAGCTCCCAGAGGGTGGGATATAGCACAGATACGCAGTATTTT

V gene: TRBV10-3
J gene: TRBJ1-4
D gene: -
clone size: -
CDR3 protein: CATMATQGSTNEKLFF
CDR3 DNA: TGTGCCACCATGGCGACCCAGGGGAGCACTAATGAAAAACTGTTTTTT

V gene: TRBV2
J gene: TRBJ2-7
D gene: TRBD2
clone size: -
CDR3 protein: CASSRTSGSYEQYF
CDR3 DNA: TGTGCCAGCAGTAGGACTAGCGGGAGCTACGAGCAGTACTTC

V gene: TRBV9
J gene: TRBJ2-7
D gene: TRBD2
clone size: -
CDR3 protein: CASSVGLAGAVDYEQYF
CDR3 DNA: TGTGCCAGCAGCGTAGGACTAGCGGGAGCTGTGGACTACGAGCAGTACTTC

V gene: TRBV7-7
J gene: TRBJ2-5
D gene: TRBD1
clone size: -
CDR3 protein: CASSPGGQGLETQYF
CDR3 DNA: TGTGCCAGCAGCCCGGGGGGACAGGGGTTGGAGACCCAGTACTTC

V gene: TRBV6-5
J gene: TRBJ1-1
D gene: -
clone size: -
CDR3 protein: CASSYELRNTEAFF
CDR3 DNA: TGTGCCAGCAGTTACGAGTTGAGGAACACTGAAGCTTTCTTT

V gene: TRBV15
J gene: TRBJ1-2
D gene: -
clone size: -
CDR3 protein: CATSRVQGANYGYTF
CDR3 DNA: TGTGCCACCAGCAGAGTTCAGGGTGCTAACTATGGCTACACCTTC

V gene: TRBV21-1
J gene: TRBJ2-2
D gene: -
clone size: -
CDR3 protein: CASSKSVSEGGELFF
CDR3 DNA: TGTGCCAGCAGCAAGTCGGTTAGCGAGGGCGGGGAGCTGTTTTTT

V gene: TRBV6-2/TRBV6-3
J gene: TRBJ1-5
D gene: -
clone size: few
CDR3 protein: CASSQLNRGYSNQPQHF
CDR3 DNA: TGTGCCAGCAGCCAACTTAATAGAGGTTATAGCAATCAGCCCCAGCATTTT

V gene: TRBV7-8
J gene: TRBJ1-1
D gene: TRBD1
clone size: -
CDR3 protein: CASSQRDRVMNTEAFF
CDR3 DNA: TGTGCCAGCAGCCAGCGGGACAGGGTTATGAACACTGAAGCTTTCTTT

V gene: TRBV7-2
J gene: TRBJ2-1
D gene: TRBD2
clone size: -
CDR3 protein: CASSSPEASGRLSYEQFF
CDR3 DNA: TGTGCCAGCAGCTCACCAGAGGCTAGCGGGAGGCTATCATATGAGCAGTTCTTC

V gene: TRBV29-1
J gene: TRBJ1-4
D gene: -
clone size: -
CDR3 protein: CSVEAGITNEKLFF
CDR3 DNA: TGCAGCGTTGAAGCCGGGATTACTAATGAAAAACTGTTTTTT

V gene: TRBV6-2/TRBV6-3
J gene: TRBJ2-1
D gene: TRBD2
clone size: -
CDR3 protein: CASSFSGLAGGNNEQFF
CDR3 DNA: TGTGCCAGCAGTTTCTCGGGACTAGCGGGAGGGAACAATGAGCAGTTCTTC

V gene: TRBV7-9
J gene: TRBJ2-6
D gene: -
clone size: -
CDR3 protein: CASSLSGSGANVLTF
CDR3 DNA: TGTGCCAGCAGCTTGTCAGGGTCTGGGGCCAACGTCCTGACTTTC

V gene: TRBV5-4
J gene: TRBJ1-4
D gene: TRBD1
clone size: -
CDR3 protein: CASSLGGGEEKLFF
CDR3 DNA: TGTGCCAGCAGCTTGGGAGGGGGCGAAGAAAAACTGTTTTTT

V gene: TRBV3-1/TRBV3-2
J gene: TRBJ1-5
D gene: TRBD1
clone size: few
CDR3 protein: CASSQKVQGASNQPQHF
CDR3 DNA: TGTGCCAGCAGCCAGAAGGTTCAGGGGGCTAGCAATCAGCCCCAGCATTTT

V gene: TRBV19
J gene: TRBJ1-1
D gene: TRBD1
clone size: -
CDR3 protein: CASSKDRGVEAFF
CDR3 DNA: TGTGCCAGTAGTAAGGACAGGGGGGTTGAAGCTTTCTTT

V gene: TRBV3-1/TRBV3-2
J gene: TRBJ2-7
D gene: TRBD2
clone size: -
CDR3 protein: CASSQVGLAEYEQYF
CDR3 DNA: TGTGCCAGCAGCCAAGTGGGACTAGCGGAGTACGAGCAGTACTTC

V gene: TRBV5-6
J gene: TRBJ1-5
D gene: -
clone size: -
CDR3 protein: CASSPTGGAGNQPQHF
CDR3 DNA: TGTGCCAGCAGCCCCACCGGGGGGGCTGGCAATCAGCCCCAGCATTTT

V gene: TRBV5-1
J gene: TRBJ2-2
D gene: TRBD2
clone size: few
CDR3 protein: CASSFSGSHTGELFF
CDR3 DNA: TGCGCCAGCAGTTTCAGCGGGAGTCACACCGGGGAGCTGTTTTTT

V gene: TRBV18
J gene: TRBJ2-7
D gene: TRBD1
clone size: -
CDR3 protein: CASSPTGGASYEQYF
CDR3 DNA: TGTGCCAGCTCGCCTACAGGGGGCGCCTCCTACGAGCAGTACTTC

V gene: TRBV7-6
J gene: TRBJ2-1
D gene: TRBD1
clone size: -
CDR3 protein: CASKADRGTYNEQFF
CDR3 DNA: TGTGCCAGCAAAGCCGACAGGGGAACCTACAATGAGCAGTTCTTC

V gene: TRBV5-5
J gene: TRBJ1-4
D gene: -
clone size: -
CDR3 protein: CASSPPTGTTNEKLFF
CDR3 DNA: TGTGCCAGCAGCCCCCCGACAGGAACAACTAATGAAAAACTGTTTTTT

V gene: TRBV19
J gene: TRBJ1-1
D gene: -
clone size: -
CDR3 protein: CASTVSRTALNTEAFF
CDR3 DNA: TGTGCCAGTACCGTTAGTCGGACAGCTTTGAACACTGAAGCTTTCTTT

V gene: TRBV18
J gene: TRBJ1-3
D gene: TRBD1
clone size: -
CDR3 protein: CASSSRQGASWGNTIYF
CDR3 DNA: TGTGCCAGCTCATCACGACAGGGAGCCTCTTGGGGAAACACCATATATTTT

V gene: TRBV7-2
J gene: TRBJ2-7
D gene: TRBD1
clone size: -
CDR3 protein: CASSFTGGPYEQYF
CDR3 DNA: TGTGCCAGCAGCTTCACAGGGGGCCCGTACGAGCAGTACTTC

V gene: TRBV13
J gene: TRBJ2-7
D gene: TRBD2
clone size: -
CDR3 protein: CASSDSGRAYEQYF
CDR3 DNA: TGTGCCAGCAGCGACAGCGGGAGGGCCTACGAGCAGTACTTC

V gene: TRBV5-4
J gene: TRBJ2-5
D gene: -
clone size: few
CDR3 protein: CASSLASVGGVETQYF
CDR3 DNA: TGTGCCAGCAGCTTGGCTTCGGTGGGGGGTGTGGAGACCCAGTACTTC

V gene: TRBV4-1
J gene: TRBJ2-3
D gene: TRBD1
clone size: -
CDR3 protein: CASSRGQGTDTQYF
CDR3 DNA: TGCGCCAGCAGCCGGGGACAGGGCACAGATACGCAGTATTTT

V gene: TRBV11-3
J gene: TRBJ2-3
D gene: -
clone size: once
CDR3 protein: CASSLASPDTQYF
CDR3 DNA: TGTGCCAGCAGCTTAGCTTCCCCAGATACGCAGTATTTT

V gene: TRBV19
J gene: TRBJ2-1
D gene: TRBD2
clone size: -
CDR3 protein: CASSIGGTSGSTYNEQFF
CDR3 DNA: TGTGCCAGTAGTATAGGGGGGACTAGCGGGAGCACTTACAATGAGCAGTTCTTC

V gene: TRBV24-1
J gene: TRBJ2-1
D gene: -
clone size: once
CDR3 protein: CATSDFSEQFF
CDR3 DNA: TGTGCCACCAGTGATTTTAGTGAGCAGTTCTTC

V gene: TRBV14
J gene: TRBJ1-2
D gene: -
clone size: few
CDR3 protein: CASSQVQGANYGYTF
CDR3 DNA: TGTGCCAGCAGCCAAGTACAGGGAGCTAACTATGGCTACACCTTC

V gene: TRBV2
J gene: TRBJ2-3
D gene: TRBD2
clone size: -
CDR3 protein: CASSEALTGGLTDTQYF
CDR3 DNA: TGTGCCAGCAGTGAAGCGTTGACGGGAGGGCTAACAGATACGCAGTATTTT

V gene: TRBV6-5
J gene: TRBJ2-5
D gene: -
clone size: -
CDR3 protein: CASSRALETQYF
CDR3 DNA: TGTGCCAGCAGTCGCGCGCTGGAGACCCAGTACTTC

V gene: TRBV4-2
J gene: TRBJ1-4
D gene: -
clone size: -
CDR3 protein: CASSRADGMLNEKLFF
CDR3 DNA: TGTGCCAGCAGCCGCGCAGACGGGATGCTTAATGAAAAACTGTTTTTT

V gene: TRBV7-2
J gene: TRBJ2-3
D gene: -
clone size: -
CDR3 protein: CASSLDLRAPDTQYF
CDR3 DNA: TGTGCCAGCAGCTTGGACCTGAGGGCCCCAGATACGCAGTATTTT

V gene: TRBV6-2/TRBV6-3
J gene: TRBJ2-1
D gene: TRBD2
clone size: -
CDR3 protein: CASSYSMTSGRLNEQFF
CDR3 DNA: TGTGCCAGCAGTTACTCGATGACTAGCGGGAGATTAAATGAGCAGTTCTTC

V gene: TRBV12-3/TRBV12-4
J gene: TRBJ1-1
D gene: -
clone size: -
CDR3 protein: CASRSDSYTEAFF
CDR3 DNA: TGTGCCAGCAGATCGGACAGTTACACTGAAGCTTTCTTT

V gene: TRBV10-3
J gene: TRBJ1-5
D gene: -
clone size: -
CDR3 protein: CAISQTHGNQPQHF
CDR3 DNA: TGTGCCATCAGCCAGACACATGGGAATCAGCCCCAGCATTTT

V gene: TRBV6-6
J gene: TRBJ1-5
D gene: -
clone size: -
CDR3 protein: CASIPRGRSNQPQHF
CDR3 DNA: TGTGCCAGCATTCCCCGGGGTCGGAGCAATCAGCCCCAGCATTTT

V gene: TRBV6-6
J gene: TRBJ2-7
D gene: TRBD2
clone size: -
CDR3 protein: CASSLAGSSYEQYF
CDR3 DNA: TGTGCCAGCAGTCTAGCGGGAAGCTCCTACGAGCAGTACTTC

V gene: TRBV19
J gene: TRBJ2-3
D gene: TRBD1
clone size: -
CDR3 protein: CASSANFGTGGATQYF
CDR3 DNA: TGTGCCAGTAGTGCAAACTTCGGGACAGGGGGTGCTACGCAGTATTTT

V gene: TRBV19
J gene: TRBJ1-4
D gene: -
clone size: once
CDR3 protein: CASSIVGRRGELFF
CDR3 DNA: TGTGCCAGTAGTATAGTAGGCCGCCGGGGGGAACTGTTTTTT

V gene: TRBV9
J gene: TRBJ1-5
D gene: TRBD1
clone size: -
CDR3 protein: CASSPGTGVIRQHF
CDR3 DNA: TGTGCCAGCAGCCCCGGGACAGGGGTTATCCGCCAGCATTTT

V gene: TRBV4-3
J gene: TRBJ2-7
D gene: -
clone size: -
CDR3 protein: CASSQDGGYEQYF
CDR3 DNA: TGCGCCAGCAGCCAAGACGGGGGTTACGAGCAGTACTTC

V gene: TRBV5-1
J gene: TRBJ2-3
D gene: -
clone size: -
CDR3 protein: CASRTTRADTQYF
CDR3 DNA: TGCGCCAGCCGAACTACACGGGCAGATACGCAGTATTTT

V gene: TRBV19
J gene: TRBJ1-1
D gene: -
clone size: -
CDR3 protein: CASSVQGMNTEAFF
CDR3 DNA: TGTGCCAGTAGTGTACAGGGCATGAACACTGAAGCTTTCTTT

V gene: TRBV18
J gene: TRBJ2-2
D gene: -
clone size: -
CDR3 protein: CASSPGTPNTGELFF
CDR3 DNA: TGTGCCAGCTCGCCCGGGACACCAAACACCGGGGAGCTGTTTTTT

V gene: TRBV20-1
J gene: TRBJ2-7
D gene: -
clone size: -
CDR3 protein: CSAPRGYEQYF
CDR3 DNA: TGCAGTGCTCCGAGGGGGTACGAGCAGTACTTC

V gene: TRBV6-6
J gene: TRBJ2-7
D gene: -
clone size: -
CDR3 protein: CASSPGTPLYEQYF
CDR3 DNA: TGTGCCAGCAGTCCCGGGACACCCTTGTACGAGCAGTACTTC

V gene: TRBV11-3
J gene: TRBJ2-5
D gene: -
clone size: -
CDR3 protein: CASSPGGGSETQYF
CDR3 DNA: TGTGCCAGCAGTCCTGGAGGGGGCTCGGAGACCCAGTACTTC